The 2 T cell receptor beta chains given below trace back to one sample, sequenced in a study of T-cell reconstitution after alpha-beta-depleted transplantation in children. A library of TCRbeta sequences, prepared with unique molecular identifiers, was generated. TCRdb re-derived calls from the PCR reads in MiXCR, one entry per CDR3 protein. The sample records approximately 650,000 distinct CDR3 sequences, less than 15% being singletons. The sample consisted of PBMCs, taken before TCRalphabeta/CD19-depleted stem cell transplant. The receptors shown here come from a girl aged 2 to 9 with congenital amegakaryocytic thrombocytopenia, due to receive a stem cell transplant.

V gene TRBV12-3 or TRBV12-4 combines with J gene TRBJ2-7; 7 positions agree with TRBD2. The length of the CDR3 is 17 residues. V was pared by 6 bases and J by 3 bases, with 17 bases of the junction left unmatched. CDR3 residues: CASSGLLLAGHHYEQYF. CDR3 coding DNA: TGTGCCAGCAGCGGCCTACTATTAGCGGGCCATCACTACGAGCAGTACTTC.

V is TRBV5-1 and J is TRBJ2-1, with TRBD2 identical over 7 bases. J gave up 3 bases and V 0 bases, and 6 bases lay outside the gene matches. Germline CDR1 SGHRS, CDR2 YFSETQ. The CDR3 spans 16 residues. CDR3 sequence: CASSLEATSSYNEQFF. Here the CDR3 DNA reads TGCGCCAGCAGCTTGGAAGCGACTAGCAGCTACAATGAGCAGTTCTTC.